This T cell receptor beta chain was sequenced for a study of technical replicates of blood from a handful of donors. Germline V CDR1 and CDR2: SGHTA, FQGNSA. Trimming removed 5 bases at V and 1 base at J, with 14 bases between. The CDR3 runs to 15 residues. Method: immunoSEQ multiplex PCR; TCRdb's copy keeps in-frame clones and lacks some. The data show approximately 70,000 clones, around 94% seen once. This clonotype was sampled from a human donor in good health. The sample consisted of T cells isolated from PBMCs. The genes are TRBV7-2 and TRBJ1-1; maybe TRBD1 (5 bases). The chain's CDR3 is CASSNIIGGNTEAFF. The CDR3 DNA sequence: TGTGCCAGCAGCAACATCATCGGGGGGAACACTGAAGCTTTCTTT.